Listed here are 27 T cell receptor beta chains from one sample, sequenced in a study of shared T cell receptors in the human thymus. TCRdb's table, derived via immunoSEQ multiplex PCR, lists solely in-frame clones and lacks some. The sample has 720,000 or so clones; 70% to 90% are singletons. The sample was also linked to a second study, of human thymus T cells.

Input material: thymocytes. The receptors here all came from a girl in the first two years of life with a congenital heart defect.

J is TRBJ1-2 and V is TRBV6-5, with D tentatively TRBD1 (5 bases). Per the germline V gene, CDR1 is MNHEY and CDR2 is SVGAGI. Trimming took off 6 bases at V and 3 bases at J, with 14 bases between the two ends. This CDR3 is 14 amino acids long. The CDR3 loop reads CASSAQGTDYGYTF. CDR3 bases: TGTGCCAGCAGCGCTCAGGGAACCGACTATGGCTACACCTTC.

The CDR3 loop is CASSPQGVGECGYTF. The CDR3 DNA reads as TGTGCCAGCAGTCCACAGGGTGTGGGAGAATGTGGCTACACCTTC. V and J are TRBV27 and TRBJ1-2; D is perhaps TRBD1 (6 bases). CDR1 and CDR2 from the germline V gene are MNHEY and SMNVEV (reference sequence). The CDR3 has 15 amino acids. V was shortened by 5 bases and J by 7 bases, with 20 bases between the two germline ends.

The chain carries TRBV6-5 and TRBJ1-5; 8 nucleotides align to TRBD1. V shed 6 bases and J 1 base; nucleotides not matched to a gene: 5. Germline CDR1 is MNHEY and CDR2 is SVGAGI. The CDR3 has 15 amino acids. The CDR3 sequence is CASSSTGGSNQPQHF. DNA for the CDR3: TGTGCCAGCAGCTCAACAGGGGGAAGCAATCAGCCCCAGCATTTT.

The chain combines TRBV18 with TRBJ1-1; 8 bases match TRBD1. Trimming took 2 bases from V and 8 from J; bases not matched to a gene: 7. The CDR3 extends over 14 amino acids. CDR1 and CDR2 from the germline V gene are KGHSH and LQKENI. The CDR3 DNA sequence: TGTGCCAGCTCACCAGAGGACAGGGCGACCGAAGCTTTCTTT. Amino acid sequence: CASSPEDRATEAFF.

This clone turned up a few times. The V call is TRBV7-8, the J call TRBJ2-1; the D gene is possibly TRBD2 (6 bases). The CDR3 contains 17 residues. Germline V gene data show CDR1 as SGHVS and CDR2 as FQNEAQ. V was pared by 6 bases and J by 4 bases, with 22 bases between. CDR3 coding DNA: TGTGCCAGCAGGGTATGGGGTCCAGCGGGCCTATACAATGAGCAGTTCTTC. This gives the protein CASRVWGPAGLYNEQFF.

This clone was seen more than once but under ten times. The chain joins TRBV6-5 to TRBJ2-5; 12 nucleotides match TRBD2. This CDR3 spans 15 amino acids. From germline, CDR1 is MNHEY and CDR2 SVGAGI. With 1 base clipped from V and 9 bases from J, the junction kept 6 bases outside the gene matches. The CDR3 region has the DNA TGTGCCAGCAGTTACTATCCTAGCGGGGGGGCGGCCCAGTACTTC. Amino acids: CASSYYPSGGAAQYF.

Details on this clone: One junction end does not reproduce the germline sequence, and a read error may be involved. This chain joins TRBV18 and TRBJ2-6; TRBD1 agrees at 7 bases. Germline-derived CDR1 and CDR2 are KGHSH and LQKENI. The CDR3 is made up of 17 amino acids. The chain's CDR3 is CTSSPGTESSGANVLTF. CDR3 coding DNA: TGTACCAGCTCACCTGGGACAGAAAGCTCTGGGGCCAACGTCCTGACTTTC.

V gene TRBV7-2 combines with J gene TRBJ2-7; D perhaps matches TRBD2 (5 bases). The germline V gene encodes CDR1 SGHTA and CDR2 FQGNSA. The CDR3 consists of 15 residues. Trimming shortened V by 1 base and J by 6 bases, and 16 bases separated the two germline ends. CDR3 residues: CASSLDESSHAEQYF. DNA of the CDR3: TGTGCCAGCAGCTTAGACGAGTCTAGCCACGCCGAGCAGTACTTC.

The CDR3 nucleotides are TGTGCCAGCAGTGAATTCCTGAGGGTCAGGGGGCTCGTCGGGGAGCTGTTTTTT. It codes for CASSEFLRVRGLVGELFF. V and J are TRBV6-1 and TRBJ2-2; 8 nucleotides align to TRBD1. The CDR3 extends over 18 amino acids. The V segment lost 2 bases and the J segment 7 bases; nucleotides outside the gene matches: 15. Germline lookup yields CDR1 MNHNS and CDR2 SASEGT.

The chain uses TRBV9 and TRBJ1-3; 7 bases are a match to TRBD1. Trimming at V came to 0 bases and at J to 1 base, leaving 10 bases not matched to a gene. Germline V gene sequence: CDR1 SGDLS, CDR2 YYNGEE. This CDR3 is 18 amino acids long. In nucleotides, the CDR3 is TGTGCCAGCAGCGTAGGTCGGAGACAGGGCCCGTCTGGAAACACCATATATTTT. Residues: CASSVGRRQGPSGNTIYF.

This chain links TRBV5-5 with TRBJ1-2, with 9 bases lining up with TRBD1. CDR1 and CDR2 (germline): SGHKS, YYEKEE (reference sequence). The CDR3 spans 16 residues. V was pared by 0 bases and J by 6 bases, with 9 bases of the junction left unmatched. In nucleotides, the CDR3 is TGTGCCAGCAGCTTGGATGCGGGGGACAGGGAAGATGGCTACACCTTC. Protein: CASSLDAGDREDGYTF.

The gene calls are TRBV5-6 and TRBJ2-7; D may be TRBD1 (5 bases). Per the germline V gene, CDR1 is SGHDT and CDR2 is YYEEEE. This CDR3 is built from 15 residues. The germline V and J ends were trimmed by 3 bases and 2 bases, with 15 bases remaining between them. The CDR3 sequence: CASSWGPRPPYEQYF. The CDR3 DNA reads TGTGCCAGCAGCTGGGGCCCTCGGCCCCCCTACGAGCAGTACTTC.

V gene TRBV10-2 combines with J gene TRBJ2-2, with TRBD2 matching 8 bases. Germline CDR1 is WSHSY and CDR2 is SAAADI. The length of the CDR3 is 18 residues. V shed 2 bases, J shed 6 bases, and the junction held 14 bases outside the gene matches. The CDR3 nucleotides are TGCGCCAGCAGTGAGCCGAAAGGAGCGGGGGCGACAGCCGGGGAGCTGTTTTTT. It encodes CASSEPKGAGATAGELFF.

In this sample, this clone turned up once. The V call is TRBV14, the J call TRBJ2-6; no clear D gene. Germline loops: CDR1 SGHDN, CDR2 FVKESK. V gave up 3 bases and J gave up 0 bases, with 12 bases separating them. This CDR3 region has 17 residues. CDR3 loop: CASSQSRRSSGANVLTF. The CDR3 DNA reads TGTGCCAGCAGCCAGTCCCGTAGGAGCTCTGGGGCCAACGTCCTGACTTTC.

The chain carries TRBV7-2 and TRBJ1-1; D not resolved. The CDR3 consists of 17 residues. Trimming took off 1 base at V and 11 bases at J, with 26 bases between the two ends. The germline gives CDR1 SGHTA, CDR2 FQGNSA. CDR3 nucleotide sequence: TGTGCCAGCAGCTTAGTCCCAGGCGGGCAGCCCCCCATCGAGGCTTTCTTT. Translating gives CASSLVPGGQPPIEAFF.

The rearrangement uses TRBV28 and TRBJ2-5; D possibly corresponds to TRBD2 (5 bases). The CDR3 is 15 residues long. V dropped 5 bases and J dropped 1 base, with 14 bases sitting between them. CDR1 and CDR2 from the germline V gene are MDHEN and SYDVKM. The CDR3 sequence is CASSPGLDSQETQYF. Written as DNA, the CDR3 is TGTGCCAGCAGTCCCGGACTGGACTCCCAAGAGACCCAGTACTTC.

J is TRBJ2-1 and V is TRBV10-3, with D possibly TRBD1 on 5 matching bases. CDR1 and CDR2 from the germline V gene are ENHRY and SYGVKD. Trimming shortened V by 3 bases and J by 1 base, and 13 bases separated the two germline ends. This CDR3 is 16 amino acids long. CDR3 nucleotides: TGTGCCATCAGTGATAATCGACAGCCATCCTACAATGAGCAGTTCTTC. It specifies CAISDNRQPSYNEQFF.

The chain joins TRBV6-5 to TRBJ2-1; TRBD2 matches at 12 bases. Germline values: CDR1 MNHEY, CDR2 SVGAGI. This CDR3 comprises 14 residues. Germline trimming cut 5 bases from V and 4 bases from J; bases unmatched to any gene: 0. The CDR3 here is CASSLAGGYNEQFF. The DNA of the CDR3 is TGTGCCAGCAGTCTAGCGGGGGGGTACAATGAGCAGTTCTTC.

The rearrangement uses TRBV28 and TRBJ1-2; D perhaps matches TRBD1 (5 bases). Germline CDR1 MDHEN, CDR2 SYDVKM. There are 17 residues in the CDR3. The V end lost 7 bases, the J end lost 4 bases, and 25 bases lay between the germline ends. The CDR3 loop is CASTLIHPDKLRYGYTF. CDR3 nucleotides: TGTGCCAGCACCTTGATTCACCCGGACAAGCTTCGCTATGGCTACACCTTC.

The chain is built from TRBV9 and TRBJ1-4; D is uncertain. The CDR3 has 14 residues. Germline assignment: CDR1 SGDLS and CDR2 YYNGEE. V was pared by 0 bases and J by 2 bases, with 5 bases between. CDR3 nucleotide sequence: TGTGCCAGCAGCGTAGGGCCTACTAATGAAAAACTGTTTTTT. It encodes CASSVGPTNEKLFF. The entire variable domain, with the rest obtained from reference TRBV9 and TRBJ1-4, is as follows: DSGVTQTPKHLITATGQRVTLRCSPRSGDLSVYWYQQSLDQGLQFLIQYYNGEERAKGNILERFSAQQFPDLHSELNLSSLELGDSALYFCASSVGPTNEKLFFGSGTQLSVL.

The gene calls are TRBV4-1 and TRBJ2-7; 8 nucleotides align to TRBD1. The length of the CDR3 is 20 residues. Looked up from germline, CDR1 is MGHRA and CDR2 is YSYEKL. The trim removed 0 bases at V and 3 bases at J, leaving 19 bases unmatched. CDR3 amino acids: CASSQDNGQGSEFGGYEQYF. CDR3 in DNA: TGCGCCAGCAGCCAAGATAACGGACAGGGATCCGAGTTCGGCGGCTACGAGCAGTACTTC.

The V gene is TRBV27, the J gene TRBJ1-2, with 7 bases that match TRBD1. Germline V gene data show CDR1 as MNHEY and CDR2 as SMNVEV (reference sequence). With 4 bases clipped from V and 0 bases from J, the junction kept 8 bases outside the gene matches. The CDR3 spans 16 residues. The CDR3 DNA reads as TGTGCCAGCAGTTCCCGGACAGGACTACCTAACTATGGCTACACCTTC. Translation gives CASSSRTGLPNYGYTF.

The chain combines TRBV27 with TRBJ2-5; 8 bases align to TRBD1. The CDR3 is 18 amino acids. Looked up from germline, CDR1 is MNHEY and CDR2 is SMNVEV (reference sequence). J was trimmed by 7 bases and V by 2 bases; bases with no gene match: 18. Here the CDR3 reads CASSLIAPGGLGRGTQYF. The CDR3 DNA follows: TGTGCCAGCAGTTTAATCGCTCCAGGGGGCCTTGGTCGGGGGACCCAGTACTTC.

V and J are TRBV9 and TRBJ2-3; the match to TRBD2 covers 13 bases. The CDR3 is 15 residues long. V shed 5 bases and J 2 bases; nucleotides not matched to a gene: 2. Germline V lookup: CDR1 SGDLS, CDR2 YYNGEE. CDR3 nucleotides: TGTGCCAGCAGTACTAGCGGGGGGGCCACAGATACGCAGTATTTT. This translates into CASSTSGGATDTQYF.

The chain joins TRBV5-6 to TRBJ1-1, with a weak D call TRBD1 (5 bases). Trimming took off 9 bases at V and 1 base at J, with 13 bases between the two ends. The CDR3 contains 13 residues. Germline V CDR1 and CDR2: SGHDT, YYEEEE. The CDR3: CATSGNPNTEAFF. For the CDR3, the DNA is TGTGCCACCTCAGGGAACCCGAACACTGAAGCTTTCTTT.

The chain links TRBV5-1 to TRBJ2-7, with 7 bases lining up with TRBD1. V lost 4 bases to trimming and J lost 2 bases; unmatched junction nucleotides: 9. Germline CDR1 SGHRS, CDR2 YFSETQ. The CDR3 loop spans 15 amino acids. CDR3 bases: TGCGCCAGCAGCCCGCCACTTAGGGGGCCCTACGAGCAGTACTTC. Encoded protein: CASSPPLRGPYEQYF.

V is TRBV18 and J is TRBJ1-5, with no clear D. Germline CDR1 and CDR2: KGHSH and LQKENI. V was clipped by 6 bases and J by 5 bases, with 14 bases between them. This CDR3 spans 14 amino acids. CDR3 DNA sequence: TGTGCCAGCTCTATGGCCCCCAGATATCAGCCCCAGCATTTT. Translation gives CASSMAPRYQPQHF.